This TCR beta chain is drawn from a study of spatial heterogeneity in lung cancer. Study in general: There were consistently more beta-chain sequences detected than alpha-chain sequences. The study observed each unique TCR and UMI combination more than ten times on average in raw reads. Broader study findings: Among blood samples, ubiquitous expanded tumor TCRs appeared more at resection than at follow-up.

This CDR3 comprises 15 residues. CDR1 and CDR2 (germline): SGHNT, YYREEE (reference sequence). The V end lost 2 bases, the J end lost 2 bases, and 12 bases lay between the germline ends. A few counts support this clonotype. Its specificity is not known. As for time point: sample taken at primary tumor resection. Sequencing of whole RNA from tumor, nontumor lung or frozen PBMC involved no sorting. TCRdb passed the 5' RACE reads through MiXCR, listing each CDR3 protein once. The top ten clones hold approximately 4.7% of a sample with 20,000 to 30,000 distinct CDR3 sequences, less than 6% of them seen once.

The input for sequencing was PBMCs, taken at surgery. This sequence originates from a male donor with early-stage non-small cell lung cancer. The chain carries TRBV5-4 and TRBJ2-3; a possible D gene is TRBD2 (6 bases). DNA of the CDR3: TGTGCCAGCAGCTTCCCGGGAGACGTCACAGATACGCAGTATTTT. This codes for CASSFPGDVTDTQYF.